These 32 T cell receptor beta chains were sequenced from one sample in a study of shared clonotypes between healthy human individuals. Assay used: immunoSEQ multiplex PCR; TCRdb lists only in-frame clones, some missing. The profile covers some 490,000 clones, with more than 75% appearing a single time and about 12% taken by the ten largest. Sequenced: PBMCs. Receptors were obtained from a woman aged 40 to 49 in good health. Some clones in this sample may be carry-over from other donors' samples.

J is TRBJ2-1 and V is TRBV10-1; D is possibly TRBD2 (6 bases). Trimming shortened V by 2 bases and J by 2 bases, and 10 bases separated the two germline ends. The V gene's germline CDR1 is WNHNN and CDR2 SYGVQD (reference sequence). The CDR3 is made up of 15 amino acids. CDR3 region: CASSEARGPYNEQFF. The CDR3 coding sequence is TGCGCCAGCAGTGAGGCGCGGGGACCCTACAATGAGCAGTTCTTC.

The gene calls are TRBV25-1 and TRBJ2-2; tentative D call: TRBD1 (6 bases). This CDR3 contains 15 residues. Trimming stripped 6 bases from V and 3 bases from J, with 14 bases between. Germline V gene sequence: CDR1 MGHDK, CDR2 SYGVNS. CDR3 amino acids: CASSPRGIYTGELFF. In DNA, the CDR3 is TGTGCCAGCAGCCCCAGGGGAATATACACCGGGGAGCTGTTTTTT.

CDR3 coding DNA: TGTGCCATCAGTGATATGGTTAATACGCAGTATTTT. This encodes CAISDMVNTQYF. The V gene is TRBV10-3, the J gene TRBJ2-3; D is unclear. Germline V gene data show CDR1 as ENHRY and CDR2 as SYGVKD. This CDR3 region has 12 residues. V dropped 3 bases and J dropped 7 bases, with 8 bases sitting between them.

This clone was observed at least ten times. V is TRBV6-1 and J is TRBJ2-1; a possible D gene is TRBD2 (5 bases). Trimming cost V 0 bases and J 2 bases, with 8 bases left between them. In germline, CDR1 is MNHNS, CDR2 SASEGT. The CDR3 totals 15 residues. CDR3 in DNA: TGTGCCAGCAGTGAAGCGGGAGAGGCCTACAATGAGCAGTTCTTC. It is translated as CASSEAGEAYNEQFF.

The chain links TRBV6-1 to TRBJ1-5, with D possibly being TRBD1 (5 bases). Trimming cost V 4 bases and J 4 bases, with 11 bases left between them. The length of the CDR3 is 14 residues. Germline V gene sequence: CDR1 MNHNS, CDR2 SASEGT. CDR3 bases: TGTGCCAGCAGTGTAGAACGGGGGAATCAGCCCCAGCATTTT. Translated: CASSVERGNQPQHF.

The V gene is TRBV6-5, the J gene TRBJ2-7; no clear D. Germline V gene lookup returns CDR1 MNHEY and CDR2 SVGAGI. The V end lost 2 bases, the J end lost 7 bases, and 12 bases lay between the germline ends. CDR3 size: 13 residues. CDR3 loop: CASSYAPFGEQYF. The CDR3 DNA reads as TGTGCCAGCAGTTACGCGCCTTTTGGGGAGCAGTACTTC.

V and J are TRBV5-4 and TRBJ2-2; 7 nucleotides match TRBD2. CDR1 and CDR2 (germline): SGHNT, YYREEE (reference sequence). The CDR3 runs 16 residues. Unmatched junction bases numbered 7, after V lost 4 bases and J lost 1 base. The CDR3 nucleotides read TGTGCCAGCAGCGCCCCCGGGACTATGAACACCGGGGAGCTGTTTTTT. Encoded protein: CASSAPGTMNTGELFF. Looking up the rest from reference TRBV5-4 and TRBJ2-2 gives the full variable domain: ETGVTQSPTHLIKTRGQQVTLRCSSQSGHNTVSWYQQALGQGPQFIFQYYREEENGRGNFPPRFSGLQFPNYSSELNVNALELDDSALYLCASSAPGTMNTGELFFGEGSRLTVL.

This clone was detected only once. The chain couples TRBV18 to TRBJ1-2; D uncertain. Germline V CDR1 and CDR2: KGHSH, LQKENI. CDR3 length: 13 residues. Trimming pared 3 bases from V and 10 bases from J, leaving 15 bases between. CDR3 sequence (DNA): TGTGCCAGCTCACCCGCAGTACTCGAACTCTACACCTTC. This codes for CASSPAVLELYTF.

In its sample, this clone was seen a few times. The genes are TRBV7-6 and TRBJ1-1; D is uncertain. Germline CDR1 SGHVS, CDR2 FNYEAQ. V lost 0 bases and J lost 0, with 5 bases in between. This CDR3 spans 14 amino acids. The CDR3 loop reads CASSLARLNTEAFF. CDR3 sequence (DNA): TGTGCCAGCAGCTTAGCGCGACTGAACACTGAAGCTTTCTTT.

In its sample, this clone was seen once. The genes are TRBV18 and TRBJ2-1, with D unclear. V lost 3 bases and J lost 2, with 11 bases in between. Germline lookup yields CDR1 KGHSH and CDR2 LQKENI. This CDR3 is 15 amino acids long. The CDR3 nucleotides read TGTGCCAGCTCACCGCGCGGCCCCCCCTACAATGAGCAGTTCTTC. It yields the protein CASSPRGPPYNEQFF.

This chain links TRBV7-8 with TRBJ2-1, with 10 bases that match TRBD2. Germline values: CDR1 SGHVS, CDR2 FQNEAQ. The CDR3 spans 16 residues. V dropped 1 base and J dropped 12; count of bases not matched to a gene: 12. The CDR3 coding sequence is TGTGCCAGCAGCTTAGTAGTTCCTAGCGGGAGTGAGGTGCAGTTCTTC. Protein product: CASSLVVPSGSEVQFF.

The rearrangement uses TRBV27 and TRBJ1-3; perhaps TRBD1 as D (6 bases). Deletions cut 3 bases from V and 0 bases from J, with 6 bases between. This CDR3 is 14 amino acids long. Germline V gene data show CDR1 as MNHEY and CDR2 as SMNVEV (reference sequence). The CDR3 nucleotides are TGTGCCAGCAGTTTCAGGGGCTCTGGAAACACCATATATTTT. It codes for CASSFRGSGNTIYF.

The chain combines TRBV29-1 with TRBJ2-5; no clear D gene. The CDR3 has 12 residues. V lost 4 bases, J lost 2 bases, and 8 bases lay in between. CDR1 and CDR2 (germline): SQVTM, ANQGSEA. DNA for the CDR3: TGCAGCGTTGCTTTGGAGCAAGAGACCCAGTACTTC. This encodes CSVALEQETQYF.

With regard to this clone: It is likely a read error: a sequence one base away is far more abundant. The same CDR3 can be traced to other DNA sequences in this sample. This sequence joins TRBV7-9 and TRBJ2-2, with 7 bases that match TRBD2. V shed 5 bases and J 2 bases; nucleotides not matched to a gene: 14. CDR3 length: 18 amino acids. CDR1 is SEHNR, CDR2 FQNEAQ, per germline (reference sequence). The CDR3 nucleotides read TGTGCCAGCAGCCCGGGGACCAGCGGGACCGAAAACACCGGGGAGCTGTTTTTT. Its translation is CASSPGTSGTENTGELFF.

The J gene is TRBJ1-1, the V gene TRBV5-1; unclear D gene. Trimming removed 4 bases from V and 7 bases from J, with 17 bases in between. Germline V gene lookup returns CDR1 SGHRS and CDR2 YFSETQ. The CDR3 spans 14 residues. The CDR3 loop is CASSPVLGIGEAFF. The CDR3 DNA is TGCGCCAGCAGCCCTGTCTTGGGTATCGGTGAAGCTTTCTTT.

DNA for the CDR3: TGTGCCAGCAGCCAAGGTGGGGACAGGTTGACCTACACCTTC. This gives the protein CASSQGGDRLTYTF. V and J are TRBV4-2 and TRBJ1-2, with 8 nucleotides matching TRBD1. The CDR3 covers 14 residues. Per germline, CDR1 LGHNA and CDR2 YNFKEQ. Trimming removed 1 base from V and 10 bases from J; junction bases left unmatched: 8.

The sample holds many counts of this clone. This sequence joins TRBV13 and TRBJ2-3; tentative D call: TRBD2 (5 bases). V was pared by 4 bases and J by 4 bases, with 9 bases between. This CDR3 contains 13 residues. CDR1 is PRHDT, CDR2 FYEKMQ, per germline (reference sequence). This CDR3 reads CASSSGWADTQYF. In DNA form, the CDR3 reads TGTGCCAGCAGCTCGGGGTGGGCAGATACGCAGTATTTT.

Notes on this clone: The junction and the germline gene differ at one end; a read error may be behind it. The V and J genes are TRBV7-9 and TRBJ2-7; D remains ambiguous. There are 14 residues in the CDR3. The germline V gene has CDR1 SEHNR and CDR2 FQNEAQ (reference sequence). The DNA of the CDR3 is TGTGCCAGCAGCCCATCCCGGGCATCCTCCGAGCAGTACTTC. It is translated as CASSPSRASSEQYF.

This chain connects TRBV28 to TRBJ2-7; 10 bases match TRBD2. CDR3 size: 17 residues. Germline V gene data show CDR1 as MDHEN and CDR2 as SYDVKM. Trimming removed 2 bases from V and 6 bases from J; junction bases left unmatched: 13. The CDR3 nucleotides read TGTGCCAGCAGTTTAAGCAGCGGGAGGGCCGAATCCGGCGAGCAGTACTTC. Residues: CASSLSSGRAESGEQYF.

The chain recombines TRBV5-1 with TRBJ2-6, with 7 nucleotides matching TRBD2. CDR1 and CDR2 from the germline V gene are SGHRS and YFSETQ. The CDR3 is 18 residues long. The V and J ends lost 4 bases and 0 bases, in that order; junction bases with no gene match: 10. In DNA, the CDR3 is TGCGCCAGCAGCATGGGTAGCGGGCGCCCCTCTGGGGCCAACGTCCTGACTTTC. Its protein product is CASSMGSGRPSGANVLTF.

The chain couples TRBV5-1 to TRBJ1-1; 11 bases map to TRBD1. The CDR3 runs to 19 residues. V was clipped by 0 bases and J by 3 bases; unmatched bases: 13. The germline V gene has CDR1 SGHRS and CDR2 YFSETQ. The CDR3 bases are TGCGCCAGCAGCTTGGCCGGGACAGGGGGTCCCGCAGCGGACACTGAAGCTTTCTTT. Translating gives CASSLAGTGGPAADTEAFF.

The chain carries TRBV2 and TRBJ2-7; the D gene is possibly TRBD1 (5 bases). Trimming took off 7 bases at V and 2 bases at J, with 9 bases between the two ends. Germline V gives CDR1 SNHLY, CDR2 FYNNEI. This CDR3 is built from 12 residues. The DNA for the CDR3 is TGTGCCAGCACGGCGGACACCTACGAGCAGTACTTC. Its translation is CASTADTYEQYF.

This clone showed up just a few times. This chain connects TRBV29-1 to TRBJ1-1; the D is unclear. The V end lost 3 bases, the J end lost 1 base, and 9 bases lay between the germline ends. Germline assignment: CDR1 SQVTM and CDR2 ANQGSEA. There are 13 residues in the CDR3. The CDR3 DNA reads TGCAGCGTTGATAGGCAGCAGAACACTGAAGCTTTCTTT. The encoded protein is CSVDRQQNTEAFF.

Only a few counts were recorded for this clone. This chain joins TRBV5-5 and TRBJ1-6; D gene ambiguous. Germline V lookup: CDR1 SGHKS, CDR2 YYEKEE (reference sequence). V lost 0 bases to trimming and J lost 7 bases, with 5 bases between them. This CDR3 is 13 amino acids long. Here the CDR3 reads CASSLGGNSPLHF. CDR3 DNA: TGTGCCAGCAGCTTGGGAGGAAATTCACCCCTCCACTTT.

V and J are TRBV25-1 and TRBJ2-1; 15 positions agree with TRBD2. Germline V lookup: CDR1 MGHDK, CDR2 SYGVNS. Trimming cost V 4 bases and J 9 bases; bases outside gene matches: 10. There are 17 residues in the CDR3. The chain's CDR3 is CASSAERTSGRAGEQFF. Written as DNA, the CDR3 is TGTGCCAGCAGTGCAGAAAGGACTAGCGGGAGGGCTGGTGAGCAGTTCTTC.

In DNA, the CDR3 is TGTGCCAGCGGGGCCTCCTACAATGAGCAGTTCTTC. This codes for CASGASYNEQFF. V and J are TRBV28 and TRBJ2-1; tentative D call: TRBD1 (5 bases). With 8 bases removed from V and 0 bases from J, the gap between germline ends came to 5 bases. The CDR3 spans 12 residues. Germline V gives CDR1 MDHEN, CDR2 SYDVKM.

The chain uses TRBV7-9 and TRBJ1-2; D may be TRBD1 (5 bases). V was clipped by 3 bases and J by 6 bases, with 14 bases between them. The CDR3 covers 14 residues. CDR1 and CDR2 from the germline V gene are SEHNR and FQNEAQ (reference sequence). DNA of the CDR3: TGTGCCAGCAGCTTCGGAGGAGGGGATGATGGCTACACCTTC. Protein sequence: CASSFGGGDDGYTF.

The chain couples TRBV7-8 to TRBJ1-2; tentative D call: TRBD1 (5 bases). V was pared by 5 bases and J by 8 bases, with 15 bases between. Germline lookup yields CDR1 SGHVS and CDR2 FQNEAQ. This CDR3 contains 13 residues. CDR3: CASSRQGYVGYTF. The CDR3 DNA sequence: TGTGCCAGCAGCCGTCAGGGATATGTGGGCTACACCTTC.

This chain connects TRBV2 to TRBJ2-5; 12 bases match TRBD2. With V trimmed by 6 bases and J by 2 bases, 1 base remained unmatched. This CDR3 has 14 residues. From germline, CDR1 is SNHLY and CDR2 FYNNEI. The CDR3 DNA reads TGTGCCAGCAGAGGGACTAGCGGGCAAGAGACCCAGTACTTC. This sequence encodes CASRGTSGQETQYF.

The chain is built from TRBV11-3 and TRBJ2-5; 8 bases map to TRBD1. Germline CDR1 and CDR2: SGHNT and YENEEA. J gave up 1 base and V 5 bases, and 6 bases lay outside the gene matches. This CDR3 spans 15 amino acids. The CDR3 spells CASSRTGTGQETQYF. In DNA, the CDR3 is TGTGCCAGCAGCAGAACCGGGACAGGCCAAGAGACCCAGTACTTC.

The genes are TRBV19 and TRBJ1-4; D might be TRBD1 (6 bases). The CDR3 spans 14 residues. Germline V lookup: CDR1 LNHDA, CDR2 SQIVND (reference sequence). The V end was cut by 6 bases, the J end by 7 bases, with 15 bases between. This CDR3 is CASRDSRRSEKLFF. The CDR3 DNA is TGTGCCAGTAGGGACAGTAGAAGGTCTGAAAAACTGTTTTTT.

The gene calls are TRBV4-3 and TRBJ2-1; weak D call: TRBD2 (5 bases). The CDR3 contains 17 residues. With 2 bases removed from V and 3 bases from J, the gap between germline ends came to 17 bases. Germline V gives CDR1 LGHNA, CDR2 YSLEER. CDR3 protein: CASSQSLLGEVYNEQFF. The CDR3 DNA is TGCGCCAGCAGCCAATCATTACTAGGAGAGGTCTACAATGAGCAGTTCTTC.